This T cell receptor beta chain was identified in a study of T cells in Graves' hyperthyroidism and ophthalmopathy. Study observations and caveats: By a 13 V-J model, ophthalmopathy was set apart from stable hyperthyroidism. Most expanded thyroid clonotypes above 0.001 also appeared in blood.

The authors took PBMCs from 10 ml fresh peripheral blood. The CDR3 loop spans 14 amino acids. Trimming removed 4 bases at V and 0 bases at J, with 10 bases between. Germline CDR1 reads SNHLY; CDR2 reads FYNNEI. Amplification targeted TCR beta CDR3 regions from RNA transcripts. HTBI primers were employed in a first-round RT-PCR of the TCR CDR3. TCRdb re-analysed the multiplex PCR reads in MiXCR, keeping a single row per CDR3 protein. The sample holds a few hundred thousand distinct CDR3 sequences, 18% seen once. To note about this clonotype: Its antigen is as yet unknown.

The chain uses TRBV2 and TRBJ2-7; D is possibly TRBD1 (5 bases). This TCR derives from a man aged 40-49 years with Graves' hyperthyroidism. Sequencing was carried out using blood. The CDR3 spells CASSVRTTSYEQYF. CDR3 DNA sequence: TGTGCCAGCAGTGTGAGGACAACCTCCTACGAGCAGTACTTC.